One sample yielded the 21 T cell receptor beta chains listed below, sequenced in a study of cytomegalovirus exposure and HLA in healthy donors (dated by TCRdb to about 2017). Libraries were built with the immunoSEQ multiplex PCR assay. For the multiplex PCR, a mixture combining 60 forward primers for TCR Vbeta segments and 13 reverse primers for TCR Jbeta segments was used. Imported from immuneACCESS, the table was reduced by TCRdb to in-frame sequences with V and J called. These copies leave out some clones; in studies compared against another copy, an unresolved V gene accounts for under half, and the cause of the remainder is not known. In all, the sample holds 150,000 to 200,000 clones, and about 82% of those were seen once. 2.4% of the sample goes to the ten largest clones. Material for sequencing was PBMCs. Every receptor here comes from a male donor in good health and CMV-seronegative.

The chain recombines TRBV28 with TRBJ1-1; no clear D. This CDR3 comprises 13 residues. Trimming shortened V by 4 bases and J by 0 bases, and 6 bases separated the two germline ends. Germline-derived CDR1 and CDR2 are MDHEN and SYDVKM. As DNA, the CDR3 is TGTGCCAGCAGTTCTCGGGTGAACACTGAAGCTTTCTTT. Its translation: CASSSRVNTEAFF.

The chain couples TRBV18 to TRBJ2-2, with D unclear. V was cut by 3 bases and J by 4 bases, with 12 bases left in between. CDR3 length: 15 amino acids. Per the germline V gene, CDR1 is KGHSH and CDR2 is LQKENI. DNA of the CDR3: TGTGCCAGCTCACCCGGGTTTACGAGCACCGGGGAGCTGTTTTTT. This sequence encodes CASSPGFTSTGELFF.

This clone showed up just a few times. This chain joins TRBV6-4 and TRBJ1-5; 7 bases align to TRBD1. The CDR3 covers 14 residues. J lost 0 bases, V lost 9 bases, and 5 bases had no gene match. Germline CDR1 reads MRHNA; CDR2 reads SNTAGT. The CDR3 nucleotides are TGTGCCAGGAATCAGGGGGGTAGCAATCAGCCCCAGCATTTT. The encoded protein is CARNQGGSNQPQHF.

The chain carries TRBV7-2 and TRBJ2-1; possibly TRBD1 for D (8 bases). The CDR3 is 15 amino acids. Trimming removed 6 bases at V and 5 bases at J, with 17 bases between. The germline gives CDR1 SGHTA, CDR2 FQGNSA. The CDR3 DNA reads TGTGCCAGCAGGCCTACAGGGGGGGGAAACAATGAGCAGTTCTTC. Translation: CASRPTGGGNNEQFF.

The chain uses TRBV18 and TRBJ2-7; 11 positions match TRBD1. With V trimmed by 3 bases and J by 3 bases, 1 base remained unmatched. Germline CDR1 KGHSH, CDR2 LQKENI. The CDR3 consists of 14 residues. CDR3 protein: CASSPGQGDYEQYF. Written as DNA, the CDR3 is TGTGCCAGCTCACCGGGACAGGGGGACTACGAGCAGTACTTC.

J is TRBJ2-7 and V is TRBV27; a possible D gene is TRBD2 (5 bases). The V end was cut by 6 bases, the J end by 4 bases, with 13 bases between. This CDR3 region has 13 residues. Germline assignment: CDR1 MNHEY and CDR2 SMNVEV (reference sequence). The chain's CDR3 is CASSRLRDYEQYF. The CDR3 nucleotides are TGTGCCAGCAGCCGTCTCCGGGATTACGAGCAGTACTTC.

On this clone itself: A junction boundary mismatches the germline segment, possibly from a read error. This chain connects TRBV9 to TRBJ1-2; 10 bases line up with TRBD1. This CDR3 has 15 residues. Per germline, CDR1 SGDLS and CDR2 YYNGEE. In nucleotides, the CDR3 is TGTGCCAGCAGCTCCCGGGACAGGGGTTTAGATGGCTACCCCTTC. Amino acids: CASSSRDRGLDGYPF.

CDR3 protein: CASSLPSGGTGELFF. The DNA of the CDR3 is TGCGCCAGCAGCTTACCTAGCGGGGGCACCGGGGAGCTGTTTTTT. The chain uses TRBV5-1 and TRBJ2-2; 10 nucleotides agree with TRBD2. The V and J ends lost 2 bases and 4 bases, in that order; junction bases with no gene match: 2. The CDR3 runs 15 residues. Germline values: CDR1 SGHRS, CDR2 YFSETQ.

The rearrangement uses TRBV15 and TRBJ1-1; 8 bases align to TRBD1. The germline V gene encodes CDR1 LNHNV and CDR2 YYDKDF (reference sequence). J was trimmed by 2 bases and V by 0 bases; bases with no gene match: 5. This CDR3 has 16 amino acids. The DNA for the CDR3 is TGTGCCACCAGCAGAGACCTTGGACAGGGCAACACTGAAGCTTTCTTT. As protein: CATSRDLGQGNTEAFF.

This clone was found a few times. The CDR3 DNA reads as TGTGCCTGGAAACAGGGGCCCGGAGAGACCCAGTACTTC. Translation gives CAWKQGPGETQYF. V is TRBV30 and J is TRBJ2-5; 7 nucleotides agree with TRBD1. In germline, CDR1 is GTSNPN, CDR2 SVGIG (reference sequence). The CDR3 has 13 amino acids. V shed 4 bases and J 4 bases; nucleotides not matched to a gene: 6.

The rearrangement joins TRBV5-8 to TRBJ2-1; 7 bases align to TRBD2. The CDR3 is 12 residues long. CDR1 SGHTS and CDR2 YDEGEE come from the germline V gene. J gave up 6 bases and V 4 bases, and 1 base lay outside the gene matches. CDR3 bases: TGTGCCAGCAGCGGGAGGGCCAATGAGCAGTTCTTC. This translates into CASSGRANEQFF.

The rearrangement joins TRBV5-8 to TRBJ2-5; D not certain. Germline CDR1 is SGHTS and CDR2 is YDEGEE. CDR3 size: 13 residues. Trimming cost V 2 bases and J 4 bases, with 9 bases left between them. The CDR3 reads CASSFAKLETQYF. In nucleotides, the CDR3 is TGTGCCAGCAGCTTCGCCAAGCTAGAGACCCAGTACTTC.

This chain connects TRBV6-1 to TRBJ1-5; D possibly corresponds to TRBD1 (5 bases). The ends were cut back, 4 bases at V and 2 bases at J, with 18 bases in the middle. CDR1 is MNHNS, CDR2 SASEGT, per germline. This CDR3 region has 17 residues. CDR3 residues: CASSALPGSPGNQPQHF. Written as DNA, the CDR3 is TGTGCCAGCAGTGCCCTTCCAGGGTCTCCGGGCAATCAGCCCCAGCATTTT.

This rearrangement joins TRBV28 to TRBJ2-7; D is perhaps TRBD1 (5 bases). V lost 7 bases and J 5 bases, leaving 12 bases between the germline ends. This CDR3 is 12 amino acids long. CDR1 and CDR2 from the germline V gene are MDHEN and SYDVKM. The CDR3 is CASTQGRHEQYF. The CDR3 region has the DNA TGTGCCAGCACGCAGGGCAGGCACGAGCAGTACTTC.

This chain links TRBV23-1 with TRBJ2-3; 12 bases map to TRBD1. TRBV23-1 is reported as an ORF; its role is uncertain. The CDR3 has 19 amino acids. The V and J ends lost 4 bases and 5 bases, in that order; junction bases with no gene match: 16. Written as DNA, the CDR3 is TGCGCCAGCAGTCTGGGGACAGGGGGCCTGAGGGAGTGGATAGATACGCAGTATTTT. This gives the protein CASSLGTGGLREWIDTQYF.

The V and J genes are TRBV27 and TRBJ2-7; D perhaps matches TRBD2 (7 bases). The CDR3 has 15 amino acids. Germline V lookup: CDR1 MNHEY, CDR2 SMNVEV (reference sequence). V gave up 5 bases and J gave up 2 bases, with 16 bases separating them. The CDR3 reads CASSPRGGGAYEQYF. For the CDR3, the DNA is TGTGCCAGCAGTCCGCGGGGAGGGGGAGCCTACGAGCAGTACTTC.

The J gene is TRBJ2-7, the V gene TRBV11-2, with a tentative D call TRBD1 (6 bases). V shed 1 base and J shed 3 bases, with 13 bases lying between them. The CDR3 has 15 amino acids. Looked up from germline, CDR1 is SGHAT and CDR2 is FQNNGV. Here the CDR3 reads CASSLGGQGLYEQYF. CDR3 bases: TGTGCCAGCAGCTTAGGAGGGCAGGGGCTCTACGAGCAGTACTTC.

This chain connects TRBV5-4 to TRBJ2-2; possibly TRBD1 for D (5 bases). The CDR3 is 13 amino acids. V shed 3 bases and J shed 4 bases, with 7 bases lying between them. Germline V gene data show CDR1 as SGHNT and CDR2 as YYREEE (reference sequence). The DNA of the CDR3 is TGTGCCAGCAGCTCCAGGGTCACCGGGGAGCTGTTTTTT. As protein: CASSSRVTGELFF.

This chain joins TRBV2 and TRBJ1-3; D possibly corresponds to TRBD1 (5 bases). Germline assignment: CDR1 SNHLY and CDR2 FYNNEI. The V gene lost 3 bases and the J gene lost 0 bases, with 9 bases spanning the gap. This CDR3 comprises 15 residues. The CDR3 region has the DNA TGTGCCAGCAGTGAGGGGCCCAGCTCTGGAAACACCATATATTTT. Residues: CASSEGPSSGNTIYF.

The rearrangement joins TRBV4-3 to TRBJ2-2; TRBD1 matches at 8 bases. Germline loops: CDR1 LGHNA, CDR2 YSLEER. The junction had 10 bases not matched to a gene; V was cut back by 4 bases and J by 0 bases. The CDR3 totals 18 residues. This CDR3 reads CASSLHRQGASNTGELFF. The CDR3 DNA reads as TGCGCCAGCAGCCTACATCGCCAGGGGGCATCGAACACCGGGGAGCTGTTTTTT.

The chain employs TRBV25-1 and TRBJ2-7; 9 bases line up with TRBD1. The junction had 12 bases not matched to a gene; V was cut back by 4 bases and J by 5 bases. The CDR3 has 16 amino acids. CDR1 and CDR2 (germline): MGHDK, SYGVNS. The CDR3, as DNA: TGTGCCAGCAGTGCCGCCCCTGGGGACAGGGTCCACGAGCAGTACTTC. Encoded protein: CASSAAPGDRVHEQYF.